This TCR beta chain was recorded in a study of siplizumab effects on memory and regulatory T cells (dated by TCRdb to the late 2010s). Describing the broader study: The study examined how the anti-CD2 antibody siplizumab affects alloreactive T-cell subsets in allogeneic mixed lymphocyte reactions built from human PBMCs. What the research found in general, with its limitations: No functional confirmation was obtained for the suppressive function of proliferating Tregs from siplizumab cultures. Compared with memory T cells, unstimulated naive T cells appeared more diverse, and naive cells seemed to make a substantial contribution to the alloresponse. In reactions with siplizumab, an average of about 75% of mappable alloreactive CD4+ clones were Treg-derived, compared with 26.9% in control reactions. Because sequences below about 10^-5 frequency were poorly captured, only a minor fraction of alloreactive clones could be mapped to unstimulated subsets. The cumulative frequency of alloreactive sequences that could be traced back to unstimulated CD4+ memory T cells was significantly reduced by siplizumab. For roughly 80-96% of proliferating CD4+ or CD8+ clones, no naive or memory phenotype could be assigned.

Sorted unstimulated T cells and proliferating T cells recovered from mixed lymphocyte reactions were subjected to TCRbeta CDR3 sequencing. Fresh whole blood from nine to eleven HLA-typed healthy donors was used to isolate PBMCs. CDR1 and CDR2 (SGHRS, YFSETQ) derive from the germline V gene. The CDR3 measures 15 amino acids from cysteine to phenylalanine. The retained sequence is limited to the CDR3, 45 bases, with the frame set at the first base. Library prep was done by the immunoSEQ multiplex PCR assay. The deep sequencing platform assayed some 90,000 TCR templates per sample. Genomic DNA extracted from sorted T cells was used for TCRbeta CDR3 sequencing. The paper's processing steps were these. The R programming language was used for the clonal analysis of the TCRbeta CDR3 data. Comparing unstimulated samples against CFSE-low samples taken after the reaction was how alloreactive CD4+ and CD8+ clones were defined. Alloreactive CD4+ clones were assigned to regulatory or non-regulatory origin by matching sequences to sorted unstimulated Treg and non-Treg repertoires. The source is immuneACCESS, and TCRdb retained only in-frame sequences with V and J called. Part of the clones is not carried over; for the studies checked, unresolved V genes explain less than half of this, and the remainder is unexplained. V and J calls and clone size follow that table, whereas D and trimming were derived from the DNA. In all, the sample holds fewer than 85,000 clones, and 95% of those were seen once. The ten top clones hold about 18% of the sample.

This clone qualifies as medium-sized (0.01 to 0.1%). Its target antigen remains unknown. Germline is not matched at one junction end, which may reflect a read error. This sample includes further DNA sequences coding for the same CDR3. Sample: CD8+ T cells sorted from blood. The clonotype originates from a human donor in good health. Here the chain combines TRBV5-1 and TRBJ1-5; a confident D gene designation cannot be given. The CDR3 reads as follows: CASSLTTASYQPQHF. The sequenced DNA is TGTGCCAGCAGCTTGACTACAGCGAGTTACCAGCCCCAGCATTTT. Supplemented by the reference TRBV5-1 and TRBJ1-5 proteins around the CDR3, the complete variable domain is KAGVTQTPRYLIKTRGQQVTLSCSPISGHRSVSWYQQTPGQGLQFLFEYFSETQRNKGNFPGRFSGRQFSNSRSEMNVSTLELGDSALYLCASSLTTASYQPQHFGDGTRLSIL.